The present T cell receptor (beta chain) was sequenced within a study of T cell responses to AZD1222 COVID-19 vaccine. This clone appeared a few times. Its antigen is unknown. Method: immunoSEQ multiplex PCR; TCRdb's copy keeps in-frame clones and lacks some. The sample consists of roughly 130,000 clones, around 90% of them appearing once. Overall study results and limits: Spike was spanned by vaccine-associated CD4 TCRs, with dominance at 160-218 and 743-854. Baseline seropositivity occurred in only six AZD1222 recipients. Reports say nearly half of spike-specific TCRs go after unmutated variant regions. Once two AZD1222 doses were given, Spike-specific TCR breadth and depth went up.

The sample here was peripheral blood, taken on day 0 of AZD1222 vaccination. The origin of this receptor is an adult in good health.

The CDR3 is CASSLWTANTEAFF. The CDR3 DNA follows: TGCGCCAGCAGCCTCTGGACAGCGAACACTGAAGCTTTCTTT. The chain uses TRBV5-1 and TRBJ1-1; D possibly corresponds to TRBD1 (6 bases). The germline gives CDR1 SGHRS, CDR2 YFSETQ. The V end lost 4 bases, the J end lost 1 base, and 11 bases lay between the germline ends. This CDR3 has 14 amino acids.